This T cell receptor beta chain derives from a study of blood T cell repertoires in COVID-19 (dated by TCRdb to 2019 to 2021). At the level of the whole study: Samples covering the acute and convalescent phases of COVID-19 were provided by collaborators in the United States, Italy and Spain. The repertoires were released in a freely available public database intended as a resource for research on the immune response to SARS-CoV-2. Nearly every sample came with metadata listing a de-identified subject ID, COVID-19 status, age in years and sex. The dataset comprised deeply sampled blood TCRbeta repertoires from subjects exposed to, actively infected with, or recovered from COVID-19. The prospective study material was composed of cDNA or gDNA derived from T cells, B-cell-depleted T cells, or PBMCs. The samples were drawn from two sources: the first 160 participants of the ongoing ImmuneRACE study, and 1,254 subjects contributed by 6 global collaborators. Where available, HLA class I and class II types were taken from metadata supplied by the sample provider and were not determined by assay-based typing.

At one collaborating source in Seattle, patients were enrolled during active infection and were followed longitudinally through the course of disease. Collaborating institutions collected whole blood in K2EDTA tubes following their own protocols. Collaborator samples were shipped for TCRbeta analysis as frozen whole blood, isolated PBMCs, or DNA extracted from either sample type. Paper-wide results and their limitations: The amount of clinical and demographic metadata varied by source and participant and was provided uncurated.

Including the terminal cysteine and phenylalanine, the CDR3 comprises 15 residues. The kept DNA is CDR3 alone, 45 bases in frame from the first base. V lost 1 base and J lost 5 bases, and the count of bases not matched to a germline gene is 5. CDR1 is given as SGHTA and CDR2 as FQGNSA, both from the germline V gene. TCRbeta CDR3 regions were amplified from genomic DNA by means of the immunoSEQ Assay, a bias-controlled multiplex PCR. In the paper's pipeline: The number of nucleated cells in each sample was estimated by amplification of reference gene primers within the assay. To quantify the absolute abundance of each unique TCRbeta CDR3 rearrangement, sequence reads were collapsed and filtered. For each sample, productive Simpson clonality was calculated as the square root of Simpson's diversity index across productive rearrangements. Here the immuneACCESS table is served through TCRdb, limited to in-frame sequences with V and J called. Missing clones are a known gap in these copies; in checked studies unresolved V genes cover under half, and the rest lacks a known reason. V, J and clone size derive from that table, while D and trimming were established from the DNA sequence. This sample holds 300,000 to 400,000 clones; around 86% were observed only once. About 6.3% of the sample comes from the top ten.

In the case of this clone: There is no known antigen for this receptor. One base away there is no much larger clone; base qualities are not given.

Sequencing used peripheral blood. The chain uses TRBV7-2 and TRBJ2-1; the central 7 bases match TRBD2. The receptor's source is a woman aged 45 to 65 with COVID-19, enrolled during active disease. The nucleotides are TGTGCCAGCAGCTTAGTTCCTAGCGGCGACAATGAGCAGTTCTTC. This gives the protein CASSLVPSGDNEQFF.